Following are 5 T cell receptor beta chains from one sample sequenced in a study of lung T cells in sarcoidosis with Löfgren's syndrome. TCRdb used MiXCR to reprocess the reads, holding one entry per CDR3 protein. The sample consists of more than 8,500 distinct CDR3 sequences, about 21% of them appearing once. The specimen was CD4+ T cells from bronchoalveolar lavage fluid. These receptor sequences come from a human donor with sarcoidosis (Löfgren's syndrome or another form), or a control subject (not recorded which).

This clonotype is classed as medium-sized (0.01 to 0.1%). The J gene is TRBJ2-3, the V gene TRBV20-1; D is unresolved. Germline-derived CDR1 and CDR2 are DFQATT and SNEGSKA (reference sequence). The CDR3 has 11 residues. V lost 3 bases and J 7 bases, leaving 8 bases between the germline ends. CDR3 DNA sequence: TGCAGTGCTAGTTTCAGAAATACGCAGTATTTT. It translates to CSASFRNTQYF.

This clonotype occurred many times. The CDR3 reads CASSLTSGNSPLHF. CDR3 sequence (DNA): TGTGCCAGCAGCCTCACATCGGGGAATTCACCCCTCCACTTT. This rearrangement joins TRBV2 to TRBJ1-6; D is uncertain. The CDR3 totals 14 residues. V was clipped by 6 bases and J by 7 bases, with 13 bases between them. Germline-derived CDR1 and CDR2 are SNHLY and FYNNEI.

This clonotype was detected ten times or more. The gene calls are TRBV5-1 and TRBJ2-7; 7 nucleotides match TRBD1. Germline V gene data show CDR1 as SGHRS and CDR2 as YFSETQ. The CDR3 has 13 amino acids. The ends lost 1 base at V and 6 bases at J; junction bases unmatched: 4. CDR3 bases: TGCGCCAGCAGCTTGACAGGGGTCGGCGAGCAGTACTTC. Translated, it gives CASSLTGVGEQYF.

The CDR3 loop is CASSVDPAQPQHF. CDR3 bases: TGTGCCAGCAGCGTAGATCCGGCTCAGCCCCAGCATTTT. The J gene is TRBJ1-5, the V gene TRBV9; D not certain. The CDR3 is 13 amino acids. Germline V gene data show CDR1 as SGDLS and CDR2 as YYNGEE. Deletions cut 0 bases from V and 6 bases from J, with 7 bases between.

This clonotype was observed a few times. The chain carries TRBV28 and TRBJ1-2, with D possibly being TRBD1 (5 bases). CDR1 is MDHEN and CDR2 is SYDVKM in the germline V gene. The CDR3 covers 14 residues. V shed 3 bases and J shed 3 bases, with 11 bases lying between them. This CDR3 reads CASSLGGTDYGYTF. The CDR3 DNA reads TGTGCCAGCAGTTTGGGAGGGACGGACTATGGCTACACCTTC.